The 12 T cell receptor beta chains in this list originate from one sample, sequenced in a study of T cell repertoires in cytomegalovirus infection. The antigens these receptors bind are not known. TCRdb ran MiXCR on the reads and lists one entry per CDR3 protein. The table includes about 920,000 distinct CDR3 sequences, roughly 30% detected once. The sample here was cultured CD8+ T cells from PBMCs, taken from culture after CMV antigen stimulation. The origin of the receptors is a human donor in good health (CMV status not recorded). Some clones in this sample may be carry-over from other donors' samples.

This clonotype was counted only a few times. The chain couples TRBV6-2 or TRBV6-3 to TRBJ1-2, with D maybe TRBD1 (5 bases). Trimming shortened V by 8 bases and J by 13 bases, and 17 bases separated the two germline ends. CDR1 MNHEY and CDR2 SVGEGT come from the germline V gene. This CDR3 region has 11 residues. The DNA of the CDR3 is TGTGCCAGCTCTCGGGGTCAGGGCCGCACCTTC. It translates to CASSRGQGRTF.

The chain employs TRBV11-2 and TRBJ1-2; D unresolved. Deletions cut 5 bases from V and 2 bases from J, with 9 bases between. The CDR3 length is 13 residues. Germline CDR1 and CDR2: SGHAT and FQNNGV. CDR3 nucleotides: TGTGCCAGCAGCCCCGACAAGAACTATGGCTACACCTTC. Its translation is CASSPDKNYGYTF.

This clonotype showed up just a few times. The chain recombines TRBV6-5 with TRBJ2-5; TRBD1 aligns across 8 bases. Germline lookup yields CDR1 MNHEY and CDR2 SVGAGI. The CDR3 totals 14 residues. The V segment lost 5 bases and the J segment 3 bases; nucleotides outside the gene matches: 5. CDR3 loop: CASSQTGVEETQYF. CDR3 nucleotide sequence: TGTGCCAGCAGTCAGACAGGGGTGGAAGAGACCCAGTACTTC.

V usage is TRBV7-8 and J usage is TRBJ2-7, with TRBD2 matching over 9 bases. The V and J ends lost 1 base and 3 bases, in that order; junction bases with no gene match: 1. CDR3 length equals 14 residues. Germline loops: CDR1 SGHVS, CDR2 FQNEAQ. DNA for the CDR3: TGTGCCAGCAGCTTAGGCGGGAGGGACTACGAGCAGTACGTC. It yields the protein CASSLGGRDYEQYV.

There are many counts of this clonotype. V and J are TRBV7-8 and TRBJ1-5; D is unresolved. The ends were cut back, 4 bases at V and 4 bases at J, with 8 bases in the middle. The CDR3 loop spans 13 amino acids. Germline loops: CDR1 SGHVS, CDR2 FQNEAQ. The CDR3 here is CASSSPPNQPQHF. The CDR3 DNA reads TGTGCCAGCAGCTCACCCCCGAATCAGCCCCAGCATTTT.

The rearrangement links TRBV27 to TRBJ1-5, with unresolved D. This CDR3 has 13 amino acids. V lost 3 bases and J 4 bases, leaving 7 bases between the germline ends. CDR1 is MNHEY and CDR2 is SMNVEV in the germline V gene (reference sequence). The CDR3 sequence: CASSFGVNQPQHF. Written as DNA, the CDR3 is TGTGCCAGCAGTTTCGGGGTTAATCAGCCCCAGCATTTT.

This clonotype occurred many times. The chain is built from TRBV5-4 and TRBJ2-5; 8 positions match TRBD1. With 2 bases clipped from V and 5 bases from J, the junction kept 5 bases outside the gene matches. The CDR3 runs to 14 residues. The germline gives CDR1 SGHNT, CDR2 YYREEE (reference sequence). The CDR3 coding sequence is TGTGCCAGCAGCTTCAGGGGGCACGGGGAGACCCAGTACTTC. It encodes CASSFRGHGETQYF.

V gene TRBV11-2 combines with J gene TRBJ2-4, with TRBD2 matching 12 bases. CDR3 length: 19 residues. CDR1 is SGHAT, CDR2 FQNNGV, per germline. The V gene end was trimmed by 6 bases and the J gene end by 0 bases; junction bases not matched to a gene: 12. This CDR3 is CASSSSGRASFIAKNIQYF. CDR3 DNA: TGTGCCAGCAGTTCTAGCGGGAGGGCCTCCTTTATAGCCAAAAACATTCAGTACTTC. The full variable domain, in which reference TRBV11-2 and TRBJ2-4 provide the parts outside the CDR3, is EAGVAQSPRYKIIEKRQSVAFWCNPISGHATLYWYQQILGQGPKLLIQFQNNGVVDDSQLPKDRFSAERLKGVDSTLKIQPAKLEDSAVYLCASSSSGRASFIAKNIQYFGAGTRLSVL.

This clonotype was counted a few times. The chain uses TRBV2 and TRBJ2-7; either TRBD1 or TRBD2 may supply D (5 bases each). V was cut by 1 base and J by 9 bases, with 10 bases left in between. This CDR3 is built from 12 residues. Germline V gives CDR1 SNHLY, CDR2 FYNNEI. This CDR3 reads CASSEVEGRQYV. The CDR3, as DNA: TGTGCCAGCAGTGAAGTAGAGGGGCGGCAGTACGTC.

The rearrangement links TRBV12-3 or TRBV12-4 to TRBJ1-5; 8 nucleotides line up with TRBD1. This CDR3 is built from 14 residues. V was clipped by 3 bases and J by 6 bases; unmatched bases: 4. This CDR3 is CASSFSQGGQPQHF. DNA for the CDR3: TGTGCCAGCAGTTTCTCACAGGGGGGTCAGCCCCAGCATTTT.

This clonotype was seen a handful of times. This rearrangement joins TRBV3-1 to TRBJ2-3; D possibly corresponds to TRBD2 (5 bases). CDR3 length: 15 amino acids. V was trimmed by 5 bases and J by 4 bases, leaving 16 bases between them. Per germline, CDR1 LGHDT and CDR2 YNNKEL (reference sequence). The CDR3 DNA reads TGTGCCAGCAGCAGCGTGGAGGAGGAAGCAGATACGCAGTATTTT. Protein sequence: CASSSVEEEADTQYF.

This clonotype was seen once. The chain is built from TRBV10-2 and TRBJ2-3, with D uncertain. The CDR3 extends over 15 amino acids. Germline CDR1 is WSHSY and CDR2 is SAAADI. V was trimmed by 6 bases and J by 2 bases, leaving 15 bases between them. The CDR3 spells CASRNTDLATDTQYF. The CDR3 DNA follows: TGCGCCAGCAGAAACACCGACCTTGCCACAGATACGCAGTATTTT.